Following are 24 T cell receptor beta chains from one sample sequenced in a study of PD-L1 blockade in urothelial cancer. Method: immunoSEQ multiplex PCR; TCRdb's copy keeps in-frame clones and lacks some. The sample has 46,000 or so clones, about 85% seen once; the top ten hold 7.6%. The source material was PBMCs, sampled around atezolizumab (anti-PD-L1) treatment. The receptors were sampled from a man in his 60s with urothelial cancer.

This chain connects TRBV6-1 to TRBJ2-7; a possible D gene is TRBD2 (8 bases). The V gene's germline CDR1 is MNHNS and CDR2 SASEGT. Trimming cost V 5 bases and J 3 bases, with 17 bases left between them. The CDR3 is made up of 15 amino acids. CDR3 region: CASSPKTGTSYEQYF. In DNA form, the CDR3 reads TGTGCCAGCAGTCCTAAGACAGGGACTAGCTACGAGCAGTACTTC.

V and J are TRBV2 and TRBJ2-3; the match to TRBD2 covers 11 bases. V lost 6 bases to trimming and J lost 2 bases; unmatched junction nucleotides: 4. This CDR3 comprises 15 residues. Per germline, CDR1 SNHLY and CDR2 FYNNEI. CDR3 nucleotide sequence: TGTGCCAGCAGCCTACTAGCGGGGGCCACAGATACGCAGTATTTT. Translation: CASSLLAGATDTQYF.

The sample holds one count of this clone. This chain uses TRBV9 with TRBJ1-3; no clear D gene. Per the germline V gene, CDR1 is SGDLS and CDR2 is YYNGEE. The CDR3 loop spans 15 amino acids. The V end was cut by 0 bases, the J end by 0 bases, with 7 bases between. CDR3 residues: CASSVGGGSGNTIYF. Written as DNA, the CDR3 is TGTGCCAGCAGCGTAGGAGGAGGCTCTGGAAACACCATATATTTT.

J is TRBJ1-2 and V is TRBV11-3; D may be TRBD1 (5 bases). V was clipped by 0 bases and J by 8 bases, with 7 bases between them. This CDR3 spans 12 amino acids. The germline V gene has CDR1 SGHNT and CDR2 YENEEA. DNA for the CDR3: TGTGCCAGCAGCTTAGAAGGGGTCGGCTACACCTTC. Its protein product is CASSLEGVGYTF.

The chain links TRBV9 to TRBJ1-2; possible D gene TRBD1, 6 bases. V lost 0 bases, J lost 4 bases, and 13 bases lay in between. The CDR3 covers 15 residues. From germline, CDR1 is SGDLS and CDR2 YYNGEE. CDR3 bases: TGTGCCAGCAGCGTAGGAGCAGGGGCCCTCTATGGCTACACCTTC. Translation gives CASSVGAGALYGYTF.

This rearrangement joins TRBV5-1 to TRBJ2-5; D may be TRBD2 (6 bases). CDR1 is SGHRS and CDR2 is YFSETQ in the germline V gene. Trimming took off 1 base at V and 1 base at J, with 11 bases between the two ends. The CDR3 runs to 15 residues. The chain's CDR3 is CASSLKISGQETQYF. The CDR3 nucleotides read TGCGCCAGCAGCTTGAAGATTAGCGGCCAAGAGACCCAGTACTTC.

The genes are TRBV7-8 and TRBJ1-5; weak D call: TRBD1 (5 bases). The CDR3 has 15 residues. The V end lost 5 bases, the J end lost 2 bases, and 13 bases lay between the germline ends. Germline V gene lookup returns CDR1 SGHVS and CDR2 FQNEAQ. Here the CDR3 reads CASSLREQGNQPQHF. Written as DNA, the CDR3 is TGTGCCAGCAGCCTTAGAGAACAGGGCAATCAGCCCCAGCATTTT.

The genes are TRBV19 and TRBJ1-3; 9 positions agree with TRBD1. Trimming removed 5 bases from V and 0 bases from J; junction bases left unmatched: 11. The CDR3 has 18 residues. In germline, CDR1 is LNHDA, CDR2 SQIVND (reference sequence). In DNA, the CDR3 is TGTGCCAGTAGTGTCCTCCCGGGACAGGGAGTCTCTGGAAACACCATATATTTT. This sequence encodes CASSVLPGQGVSGNTIYF.

This chain joins TRBV5-1 and TRBJ1-6; 8 bases map to TRBD1. Germline V gene sequence: CDR1 SGHRS, CDR2 YFSETQ. V was clipped by 6 bases and J by 5 bases; unmatched bases: 7. This CDR3 has 15 amino acids. The CDR3 bases are TGCGCCAGCACCCTGCAGGGGGCTAATAATTCACCCCTCCACTTT. It yields the protein CASTLQGANNSPLHF.

The chain has TRBV29-1 and TRBJ1-2; 11 positions match TRBD1. This CDR3 has 16 amino acids. V lost 0 bases and J lost 7; bases outside the gene matches: 10. CDR1 is SQVTM and CDR2 is ANQGSEA in the germline V gene. As DNA, the CDR3 is TGCAGCGTTGAAGATGTCCGTGGACAGGGGGCTTTTGGCTACACCTTC. Translated, it gives CSVEDVRGQGAFGYTF.

This chain connects TRBV5-6 to TRBJ2-5; 9 nucleotides agree with TRBD1. Germline trimming cut 3 bases from V and 4 bases from J; bases unmatched to any gene: 13. Germline loops: CDR1 SGHDT, CDR2 YYEEEE. The CDR3 totals 17 residues. DNA of the CDR3: TGTGCCAGCAGCTCAACACCGACAGGGGGGGTTCGAGAGACCCAGTACTTC. This sequence encodes CASSSTPTGGVRETQYF.

The chain carries TRBV9 and TRBJ2-3; 9 nucleotides match TRBD2. This CDR3 spans 14 amino acids. Germline loops: CDR1 SGDLS, CDR2 YYNGEE. With 0 bases clipped from V and 5 bases from J, the junction kept 1 base outside the gene matches. CDR3 loop: CASSVVSGGDTQYF. CDR3 in DNA: TGTGCCAGCAGCGTAGTTAGCGGGGGAGATACGCAGTATTTT.

This chain joins TRBV5-1 and TRBJ2-7; D perhaps matches TRBD1 (6 bases). The CDR3 consists of 15 residues. Between the trimmed V and J ends, which lost 4 bases and 2 bases, there was a span of 16 bases. Germline loops: CDR1 SGHRS, CDR2 YFSETQ. The CDR3 reads CASSPPDRLTYEQYF. The CDR3 nucleotides read TGCGCCAGCAGCCCCCCTGACAGGTTAACCTACGAGCAGTACTTC.

V usage is TRBV6-5 and J usage is TRBJ1-6; D is possibly TRBD1 (6 bases). The germline CDR1 and CDR2 sequences are MNHEY and SVGAGI. CDR3 length: 14 amino acids. Trimming stripped 6 bases from V and 3 bases from J, with 9 bases between. This chain's CDR3 is CASRETGYNSPLHF. The CDR3 coding sequence is TGTGCCAGCAGGGAGACAGGCTATAATTCACCCCTCCACTTT.

CDR3 region: CASSLASLAGEKEQFF. The CDR3 nucleotides read TGTGCCAGCAGCTTAGCGAGCCTAGCGGGGGAAAAAGAGCAGTTCTTC. The rearrangement links TRBV7-2 to TRBJ2-1; 10 nucleotides line up with TRBD2. Germline CDR1 SGHTA, CDR2 FQGNSA. J gave up 10 bases and V 0 bases, and 9 bases lay outside the gene matches. CDR3 length: 16 residues.

The CDR3 sequence is CASSHDRQANIQYF. The CDR3 region has the DNA TGTGCCAGCAGCCATGATCGGCAGGCAAACATTCAGTACTTC. The chain links TRBV14 to TRBJ2-4; D unclear. The CDR3 sequence is 14 residues long. Between the trimmed V and J ends, which lost 3 bases and 6 bases, there was a span of 12 bases. Per the germline V gene, CDR1 is SGHDN and CDR2 is FVKESK.

The DNA of the CDR3 is TGTGCCAGCAGGAGAACCGGGACAGGGAATTCACCCCTCCACTTT. This sequence encodes CASRRTGTGNSPLHF. V gene TRBV6-5 combines with J gene TRBJ1-6; 9 bases are shared with TRBD1. Germline values: CDR1 MNHEY, CDR2 SVGAGI. The V segment lost 6 bases and the J segment 7 bases; nucleotides outside the gene matches: 7. The CDR3 is made up of 15 amino acids.

The chain links TRBV2 to TRBJ1-2; 7 bases line up with TRBD1. V dropped 6 bases and J dropped 10; count of bases not matched to a gene: 8. CDR1 SNHLY and CDR2 FYNNEI come from the germline V gene. This CDR3 spans 12 amino acids. In DNA, the CDR3 is TGTGCCAGCAGAAATACAGGGGCCGTCTACACCTTC. Protein: CASRNTGAVYTF. Full variable domain (missing parts from reference TRBV2 and TRBJ1-2): EPEVTQTPSHQVTQMGQEVILRCVPISNHLYFYWYRQILGQKVEFLVSFYNNEISEKSEIFDDQFSVERPDGSNFTLKIRSTKLEDSAMYFCASRNTGAVYTFGSGTRLTVV.

V is TRBV6-5 and J is TRBJ2-7; 8 positions match TRBD2. The CDR3 runs 13 residues. The V and J ends lost 7 bases and 6 bases, in that order; junction bases with no gene match: 8. CDR1 is MNHEY and CDR2 is SVGAGI in the germline V gene. CDR3 residues: CASTINGGGEQYF. The CDR3 region has the DNA TGTGCCAGCACTATAAACGGGGGGGGCGAGCAGTACTTC.

This chain uses TRBV7-9 with TRBJ1-4; maybe TRBD1 (6 bases). Trimming pared 8 bases from V and 7 bases from J, leaving 17 bases between. The CDR3 spans 14 residues. The germline gives CDR1 SEHNR, CDR2 FQNEAQ (reference sequence). CDR3 in DNA: TGTGCCAGCCGCTACAGGGATGGGAGTGAAAAACTGTTTTTT. Translating gives CASRYRDGSEKLFF.

This rearrangement joins TRBV30 to TRBJ2-2; D is unclear. The CDR3 has 14 residues. V lost 4 bases and J lost 3, with 12 bases in between. Germline values: CDR1 GTSNPN, CDR2 SVGIG (reference sequence). CDR3 loop: CAWTRVAYTGELFF. DNA for the CDR3: TGTGCCTGGACTCGGGTAGCTTACACCGGGGAGCTGTTTTTT.

The chain employs TRBV6-1 and TRBJ2-7, with 8 bases fitting TRBD1. The CDR3 sequence is 15 residues long. The germline CDR1 and CDR2 sequences are MNHNS and SASEGT. V lost 5 bases, J lost 2 bases, and 8 bases stayed unmatched. For the CDR3, the DNA is TGTGCCAGCAGTAGAACCAGGGGGCCTACCTACGAGCAGTACTTC. Protein: CASSRTRGPTYEQYF.

The chain employs TRBV7-2 and TRBJ2-7; TRBD1 matches at 10 bases. This CDR3 is 14 amino acids long. With 5 bases clipped from V and 3 bases from J, the junction kept 4 bases outside the gene matches. CDR1 is SGHTA, CDR2 FQGNSA, per germline. This CDR3 reads CASSNGQGGYEQYF. The CDR3 DNA follows: TGTGCCAGCAGCAACGGACAGGGGGGCTACGAGCAGTACTTC.

This rearrangement joins TRBV7-8 to TRBJ2-4; TRBD2 matches 9 bases. The length of the CDR3 is 15 residues. Germline CDR1 SGHVS, CDR2 FQNEAQ. V lost 5 bases and J lost 8; bases outside the gene matches: 10. DNA for the CDR3: TGTGCCAGCAGCCCCCTTGCGGGGGGGCCAGACATTCAGTACTTC. It yields the protein CASSPLAGGPDIQYF. Full variable domain (outside the CDR3, taken from reference TRBV7-8 and TRBJ2-4): GAGVSQSPRYKVAKRGQDVALRCDPISGHVSLFWYQQALGQGPEFLTYFQNEAQLDKSGLPSDRFFAERPEGSVSTLKIQRTQQEDSAVYLCASSPLAGGPDIQYFGAGTRLSVL.